The 21 T cell receptor beta chains below all came from one sample that was sequenced in a study of shared clonotypes between healthy human individuals. Generated by immunoSEQ multiplex PCR, the TCRdb table keeps only in-frame clones and is missing some. The table has some 2,400,000 clones, around 95% seen once; the top ten hold less than 0.15%. Sequencing used naive CD4+ T cells sorted from blood. Subset meaning: CD45RA+ positively selected. These receptors originate from a man aged 18 to 30 in good health.

In regard to this clone: The junction departs from the called germline gene at one end, perhaps through a read error. The chain couples TRBV7-7 to TRBJ1-1, with a tentative D call TRBD1 (5 bases). The CDR3 contains 17 residues. Germline lookup yields CDR1 SSHAT and CDR2 FNYEAQ (reference sequence). The CDR3 region is CASSLAIYSWGFPEAFF. Here the CDR3 DNA reads TGTGCTAGCAGCTTAGCGATCTACTCCTGGGGGTTCCCTGAAGCTTTCTTT.

This chain links TRBV27 with TRBJ2-3, with unresolved D. The CDR3 totals 16 residues. V was shortened by 2 bases and J by 5 bases, with 17 bases between the two germline ends. Per the germline V gene, CDR1 is MNHEY and CDR2 is SMNVEV (reference sequence). Here the CDR3 reads CASSLRARSIQDTQYF. CDR3 in DNA: TGTGCCAGCAGTTTAAGGGCTCGAAGCATTCAAGATACGCAGTATTTT.

This chain uses TRBV6-6 with TRBJ2-7, with 10 bases fitting TRBD1. The CDR3 runs 13 residues. The ends lost 8 bases at V and 3 bases at J; junction bases unmatched: 4. Germline-derived CDR1 and CDR2 are MNHNY and SVGAGI (reference sequence). CDR3 in amino acids: CASGTGAYYEQYF. CDR3 DNA: TGTGCCAGCGGGACAGGGGCATACTACGAGCAGTACTTC.

The CDR3 here is CSGRGVLGIQYF. The CDR3, as DNA: TGCAGCGGCCGGGGGGTCTTGGGCATTCAGTACTTC. The chain combines TRBV29-1 with TRBJ2-4; the match to TRBD2 covers 7 bases. J was trimmed by 9 bases and V by 7 bases; bases with no gene match: 9. The V gene's germline CDR1 is SQVTM and CDR2 ANQGSEA. The CDR3 has 12 amino acids.

This chain links TRBV10-2 with TRBJ1-1; no firm D call. The CDR3 extends over 14 amino acids. Per the germline V gene, CDR1 is WSHSY and CDR2 is SAAADI. V lost 4 bases to trimming and J lost 1 base, with 10 bases between them. CDR3 in DNA: TGCGCCAGCAGTGCGCGTCAAGGGAACACTGAAGCTTTCTTT. It translates to CASSARQGNTEAFF.

V is TRBV16 and J is TRBJ2-5, with no clear D. The CDR3 extends over 12 amino acids. Trimming left V 0 bases short and J 10 bases short, with 9 bases between. CDR1 is KGHSY and CDR2 is FQNENV in the germline V gene. In DNA form, the CDR3 reads TGTGCCAGCAGCCAATCCATCGGCGTCCAGTACTTC. Translating gives CASSQSIGVQYF.

The chain is built from TRBV5-5 and TRBJ1-4; D is ambiguous. The CDR3 length is 13 residues. CDR1 is SGHKS, CDR2 YYEKEE, per germline (reference sequence). With 2 bases removed from V and 5 bases from J, the gap between germline ends came to 7 bases. The CDR3 is CASSLGMNEKLFF. Here the CDR3 DNA reads TGTGCCAGCAGCTTAGGGATGAATGAAAAACTGTTTTTT.

The chain combines TRBV6-6 with TRBJ1-3; D may be TRBD1 (5 bases). V gave up 7 bases and J gave up 0 bases, with 13 bases separating them. Germline V lookup: CDR1 MNHNY, CDR2 SVGAGI (reference sequence). The CDR3 is 15 residues long. The CDR3 coding sequence is TGTGCCAGCACCACAGGAGGAGTCTCTGGAAACACCATATATTTT. Its translation is CASTTGGVSGNTIYF.

The CDR3 sequence: CASSPLDRSVYYEQYF. CDR3 DNA: TGTGCCAGCAGCCCCCTGGACAGGTCGGTTTACTACGAGCAGTACTTC. This chain joins TRBV11-2 and TRBJ2-7; 7 bases align to TRBD1. The CDR3 spans 16 residues. From germline, CDR1 is SGHAT and CDR2 FQNNGV. V was clipped by 5 bases and J by 3 bases; unmatched bases: 13.

The genes are TRBV7-2 and TRBJ2-7; 7 nucleotides line up with TRBD2. The junction had 11 bases not matched to a gene; V was cut back by 5 bases and J by 7 bases. CDR1 and CDR2 (germline): SGHTA, FQGNSA. The CDR3 totals 14 residues. The CDR3 DNA reads as TGTGCCAGCAGCCATGGGGTCTTAGCGGGTGAGCAGTACTTC. As protein: CASSHGVLAGEQYF. The whole variable domain, remainder taken from reference TRBV7-2 and TRBJ2-7, is GAGVSQSPSNKVTEKGKDVELRCDPISGHTALYWYRQSLGQGLEFLIYFQGNSAPDKSGLPSDRFSAERTGGSVSTLTIQRTQQEDSAVYLCASSHGVLAGEQYFGPGTRLTVT.

The CDR3 loop is CASSPSDRPNYGYTF. In DNA, the CDR3 is TGTGCCAGCAGTCCATCGGACAGGCCGAACTATGGCTACACCTTC. The chain combines TRBV28 with TRBJ1-2; 7 nucleotides line up with TRBD1. This CDR3 contains 15 residues. J gave up 2 bases and V 5 bases, and 8 bases lay outside the gene matches. The germline gives CDR1 MDHEN, CDR2 SYDVKM.

As for this clone: The same CDR3 is also encoded by other DNA sequences in this sample. The genes are TRBV19 and TRBJ1-5, with 8 bases that match TRBD1. CDR3 length: 14 residues. From germline, CDR1 is LNHDA and CDR2 SQIVND (reference sequence). V shed 4 bases and J 3 bases; nucleotides not matched to a gene: 2. Here the CDR3 reads CASSTTGDNQPQHF. CDR3 sequence (DNA): TGTGCCAGTAGTACGACAGGGGACAATCAGCCCCAGCATTTT.

The chain recombines TRBV19 with TRBJ1-6, with TRBD1 matching 7 bases. Looked up from germline, CDR1 is LNHDA and CDR2 is SQIVND (reference sequence). The CDR3 spans 16 residues. With 3 bases clipped from V and 10 bases from J, the junction kept 12 bases outside the gene matches. In DNA, the CDR3 is TGTGCCAGTAGTATCCAAAGAGGGACAGCCCCGTCACCCCTCCACTTT. It translates to CASSIQRGTAPSPLHF. Variable domain in full (rest from reference TRBV19 and TRBJ1-6): DGGITQSPKYLFRKEGQNVTLSCEQNLNHDAMYWYRQDPGQGLRLIYYSQIVNDFQKGDIAEGYSVSREKKESFPLTVTSAQKNPTAFYLCASSIQRGTAPSPLHFGNGTRLTVT.

The chain is built from TRBV11-2 and TRBJ1-2, with no clear D. The CDR3 extends over 14 amino acids. The V gene lost 8 bases and the J gene lost 0 bases, with 13 bases spanning the gap. Germline-derived CDR1 and CDR2 are SGHAT and FQNNGV. This chain's CDR3 is CASGIQPTNYGYTF. The CDR3 bases are TGTGCCAGCGGAATACAACCCACTAACTATGGCTACACCTTC.

Notes on this clone: The same CDR3 also results from other DNA sequences found in this sample. V gene TRBV27 combines with J gene TRBJ1-2, with 9 nucleotides matching TRBD1. There are 13 residues in the CDR3. Trimming removed 5 bases from V and 5 bases from J; junction bases left unmatched: 3. The germline V gene encodes CDR1 MNHEY and CDR2 SMNVEV (reference sequence). CDR3 protein: CASSRTGVYGYTF. CDR3 in DNA: TGTGCCAGCAGTAGGACAGGGGTTTATGGCTACACCTTC.

The chain uses TRBV7-6 and TRBJ2-1, with a possible D match to TRBD1 (5 bases). CDR1 and CDR2 (germline): SGHVS, FNYEAQ. Trimming took 2 bases from V and 8 from J, leaving 7 bases between them. The CDR3 runs 12 residues. The CDR3: CASSLQGDEQFF. DNA of the CDR3: TGTGCCAGCAGCTTACAGGGCGATGAGCAGTTCTTC.

J is TRBJ2-3 and V is TRBV6-1; TRBD1 matches 7 bases. There are 14 residues in the CDR3. Looked up from germline, CDR1 is MNHNS and CDR2 is SASEGT. Unmatched junction bases numbered 6, after V lost 6 bases and J lost 3 bases. The CDR3 DNA follows: TGTGCCAGCAGACCCCTGACAGGGACAGATACGCAGTATTTT. Translated, it gives CASRPLTGTDTQYF.

This chain uses TRBV13 with TRBJ1-5, with D perhaps matching TRBD1 (5 bases). Germline CDR1 is PRHDT and CDR2 is FYEKMQ (reference sequence). Trimming removed 0 bases from V and 1 base from J, with 10 bases in between. CDR3 length: 16 amino acids. DNA of the CDR3: TGTGCCAGCAGCTTAGGGGGACCGTGGAGCAATCAGCCCCAGCATTTT. It translates to CASSLGGPWSNQPQHF.

CDR3 region: CASSEGLDGTDTQYF. The CDR3 DNA reads TGCGCCAGCAGCGAGGGACTTGACGGCACAGATACGCAGTATTTT. The rearrangement joins TRBV5-1 to TRBJ2-3, with a weak D call TRBD2 (6 bases). This CDR3 has 15 amino acids. Germline values: CDR1 SGHRS, CDR2 YFSETQ. V dropped 4 bases and J dropped 1 base, with 13 bases sitting between them.

The chain is built from TRBV25-1 and TRBJ1-2; 9 bases map to TRBD1. This CDR3 has 13 residues. The germline V gene has CDR1 MGHDK and CDR2 SYGVNS. V was pared by 6 bases and J by 6 bases, with 5 bases of the junction left unmatched. The CDR3 DNA follows: TGTGCCAGCAGGGAACGGACAGGGGATGGCTACACCTTC. Translation gives CASRERTGDGYTF.

In this sample, this clone turned up a few times. This same CDR3 is encoded by further DNA sequences in the sample. The genes are TRBV7-2 and TRBJ1-2, with 9 bases fitting TRBD1. V trimming: 5 bases; J trimming: 4 bases; junction bases outside the gene matches: 5. This CDR3 contains 14 residues. Germline V lookup: CDR1 SGHTA, CDR2 FQGNSA. The DNA of the CDR3 is TGTGCCAGCAGCCCGGGACAGGGCGGCTATGGCTACACCTTC. Its translation is CASSPGQGGYGYTF.